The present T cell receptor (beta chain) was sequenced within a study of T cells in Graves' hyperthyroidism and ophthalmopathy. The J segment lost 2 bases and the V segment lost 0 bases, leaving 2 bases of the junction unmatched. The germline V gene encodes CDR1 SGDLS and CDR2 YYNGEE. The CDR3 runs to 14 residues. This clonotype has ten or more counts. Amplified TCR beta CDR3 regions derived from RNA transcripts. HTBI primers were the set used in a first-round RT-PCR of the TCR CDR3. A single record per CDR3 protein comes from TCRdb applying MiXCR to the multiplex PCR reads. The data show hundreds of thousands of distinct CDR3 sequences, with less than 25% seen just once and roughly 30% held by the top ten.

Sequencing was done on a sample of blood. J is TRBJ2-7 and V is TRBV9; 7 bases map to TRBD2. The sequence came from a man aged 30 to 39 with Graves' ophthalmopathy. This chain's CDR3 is CASSVGGSPYEQYF. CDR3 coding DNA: TGTGCCAGCAGCGTAGGCGGGAGCCCCTACGAGCAGTACTTC.